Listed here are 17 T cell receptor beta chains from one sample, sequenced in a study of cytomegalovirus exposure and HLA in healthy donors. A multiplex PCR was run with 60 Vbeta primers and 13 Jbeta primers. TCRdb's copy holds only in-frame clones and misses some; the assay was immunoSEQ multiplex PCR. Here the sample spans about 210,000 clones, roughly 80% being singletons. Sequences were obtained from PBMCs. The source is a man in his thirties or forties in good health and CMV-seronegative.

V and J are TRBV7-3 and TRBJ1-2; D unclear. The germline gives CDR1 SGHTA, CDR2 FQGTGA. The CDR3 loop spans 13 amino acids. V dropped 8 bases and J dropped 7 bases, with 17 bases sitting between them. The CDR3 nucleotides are TGTGCCAGCGCCCCCGGACTCGGGGTTGGCTACACCTTC. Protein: CASAPGLGVGYTF.

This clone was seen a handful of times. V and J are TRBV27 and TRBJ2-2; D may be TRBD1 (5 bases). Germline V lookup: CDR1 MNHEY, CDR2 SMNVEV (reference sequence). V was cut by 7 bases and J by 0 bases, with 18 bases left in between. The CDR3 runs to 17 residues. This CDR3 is CASTSPRAGSNTGELFF. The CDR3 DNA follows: TGTGCCAGCACCTCCCCCCGGGCAGGGTCGAACACCGGGGAGCTGTTTTTT.

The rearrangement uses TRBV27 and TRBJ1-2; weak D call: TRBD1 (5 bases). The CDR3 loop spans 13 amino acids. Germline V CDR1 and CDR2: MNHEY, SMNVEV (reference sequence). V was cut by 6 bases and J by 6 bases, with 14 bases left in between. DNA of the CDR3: TGTGCCAGCAGCCACGGAGACAGCAATGGCTACACCTTC. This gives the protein CASSHGDSNGYTF.

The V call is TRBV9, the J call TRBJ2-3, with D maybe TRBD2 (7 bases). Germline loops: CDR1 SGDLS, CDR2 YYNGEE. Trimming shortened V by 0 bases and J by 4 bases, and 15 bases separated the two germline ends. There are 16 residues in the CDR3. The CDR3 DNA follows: TGTGCCAGCAGCGTAGCGGGGGGCGATTACGCAGATACGCAGTATTTT. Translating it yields CASSVAGGDYADTQYF.

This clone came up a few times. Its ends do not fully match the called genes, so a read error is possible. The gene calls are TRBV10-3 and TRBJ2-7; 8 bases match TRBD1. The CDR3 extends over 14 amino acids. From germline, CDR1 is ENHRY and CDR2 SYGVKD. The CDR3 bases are TGTGCCATCAGCGAGTCCGGGACAGGTTACGAGCAGTACTTC. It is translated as CAISESGTGYEQYF.

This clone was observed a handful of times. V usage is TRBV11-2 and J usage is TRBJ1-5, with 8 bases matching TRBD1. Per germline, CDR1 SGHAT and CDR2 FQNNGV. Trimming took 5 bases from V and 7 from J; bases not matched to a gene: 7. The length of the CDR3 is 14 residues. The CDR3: CASSPQGARQPQHF. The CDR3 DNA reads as TGTGCCAGCAGCCCTCAGGGGGCGCGACAGCCCCAGCATTTT.

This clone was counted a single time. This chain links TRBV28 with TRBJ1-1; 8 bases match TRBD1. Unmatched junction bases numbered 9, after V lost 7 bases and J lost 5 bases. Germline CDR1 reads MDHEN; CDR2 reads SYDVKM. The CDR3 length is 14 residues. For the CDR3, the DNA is TGTGCCAGCAAATGGACAGGGTTCCCGACTGAAGCTTTCTTT. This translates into CASKWTGFPTEAFF.

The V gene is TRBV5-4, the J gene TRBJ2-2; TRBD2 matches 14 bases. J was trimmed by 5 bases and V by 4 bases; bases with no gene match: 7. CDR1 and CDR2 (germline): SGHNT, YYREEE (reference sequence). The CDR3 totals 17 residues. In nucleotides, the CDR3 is TGTGCCAGCAGCCCCCCGGGACTAGCGGGGGTAACCGGGGAGCTGTTTTTT. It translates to CASSPPGLAGVTGELFF.

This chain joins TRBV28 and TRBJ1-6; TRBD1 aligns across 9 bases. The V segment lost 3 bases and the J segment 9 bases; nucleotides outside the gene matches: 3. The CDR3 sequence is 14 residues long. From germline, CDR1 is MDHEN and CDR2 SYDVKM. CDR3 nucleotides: TGTGCCAGCAGTTTGGGACAGGGATCTTCACCCCTCCACTTT. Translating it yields CASSLGQGSSPLHF.

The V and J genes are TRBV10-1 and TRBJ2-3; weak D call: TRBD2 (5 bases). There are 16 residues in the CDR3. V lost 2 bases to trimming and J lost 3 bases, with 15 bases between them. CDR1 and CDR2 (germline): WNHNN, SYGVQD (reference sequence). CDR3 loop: CASSEARSGGTDTQYF. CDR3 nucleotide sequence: TGCGCCAGCAGTGAGGCTAGATCTGGAGGAACAGATACGCAGTATTTT.

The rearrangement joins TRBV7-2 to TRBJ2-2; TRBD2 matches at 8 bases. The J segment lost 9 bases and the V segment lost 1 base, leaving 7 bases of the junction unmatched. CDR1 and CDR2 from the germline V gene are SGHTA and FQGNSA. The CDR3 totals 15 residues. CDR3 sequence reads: CASSLDSGGARELFF. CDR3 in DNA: TGTGCCAGCAGCTTAGATTCCGGGGGGGCCCGGGAGCTGTTTTTT.

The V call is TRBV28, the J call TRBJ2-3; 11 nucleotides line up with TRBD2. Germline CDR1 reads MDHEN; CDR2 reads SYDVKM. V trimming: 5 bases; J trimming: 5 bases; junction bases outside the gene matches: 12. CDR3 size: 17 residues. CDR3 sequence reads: CASSPQLAGARVDTQYF. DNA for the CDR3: TGTGCCAGCAGTCCACAACTAGCGGGGGCCCGAGTAGATACGCAGTATTTT.

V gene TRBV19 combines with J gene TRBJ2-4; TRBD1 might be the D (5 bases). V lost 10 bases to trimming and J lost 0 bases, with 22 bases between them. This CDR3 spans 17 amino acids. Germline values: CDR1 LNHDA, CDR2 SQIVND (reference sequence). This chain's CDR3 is CATSDSPARLAKNIQYF. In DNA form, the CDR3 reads TGTGCCACCTCTGACAGCCCGGCCCGTTTAGCCAAAAACATTCAGTACTTC. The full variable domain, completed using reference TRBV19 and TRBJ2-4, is DGGITQSPKYLFRKEGQNVTLSCEQNLNHDAMYWYRQDPGQGLRLIYYSQIVNDFQKGDIAEGYSVSREKKESFPLTVTSAQKNPTAFYLCATSDSPARLAKNIQYFGAGTRLSVL.

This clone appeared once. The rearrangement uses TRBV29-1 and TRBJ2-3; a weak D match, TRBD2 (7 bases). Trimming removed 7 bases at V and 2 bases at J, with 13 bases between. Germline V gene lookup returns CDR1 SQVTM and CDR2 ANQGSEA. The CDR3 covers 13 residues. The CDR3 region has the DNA TGCAGCGCCGGGGGGACATTCACAGATACGCAGTATTTT. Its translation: CSAGGTFTDTQYF.

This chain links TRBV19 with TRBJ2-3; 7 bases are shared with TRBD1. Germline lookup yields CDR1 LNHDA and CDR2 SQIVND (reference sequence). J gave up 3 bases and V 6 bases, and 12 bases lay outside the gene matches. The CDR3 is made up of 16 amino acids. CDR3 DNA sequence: TGTGCCAGTAGCTTATTACCGGGACAGCAAACAGATACGCAGTATTTT. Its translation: CASSLLPGQQTDTQYF.

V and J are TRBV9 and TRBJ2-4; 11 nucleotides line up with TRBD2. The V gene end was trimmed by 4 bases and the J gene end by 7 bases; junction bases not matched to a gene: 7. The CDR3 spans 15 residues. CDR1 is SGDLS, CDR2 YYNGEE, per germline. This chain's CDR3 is CASSPSGGPRNIQYF. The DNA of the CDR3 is TGTGCCAGCAGCCCTAGCGGGGGGCCGAGGAACATTCAGTACTTC.

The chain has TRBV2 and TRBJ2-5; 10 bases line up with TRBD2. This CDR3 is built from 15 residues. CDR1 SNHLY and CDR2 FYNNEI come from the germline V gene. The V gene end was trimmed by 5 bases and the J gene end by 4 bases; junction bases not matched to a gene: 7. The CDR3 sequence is CASSQRGGKIETQYF. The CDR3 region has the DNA TGTGCCAGCAGTCAGCGGGGGGGCAAAATAGAGACCCAGTACTTC.